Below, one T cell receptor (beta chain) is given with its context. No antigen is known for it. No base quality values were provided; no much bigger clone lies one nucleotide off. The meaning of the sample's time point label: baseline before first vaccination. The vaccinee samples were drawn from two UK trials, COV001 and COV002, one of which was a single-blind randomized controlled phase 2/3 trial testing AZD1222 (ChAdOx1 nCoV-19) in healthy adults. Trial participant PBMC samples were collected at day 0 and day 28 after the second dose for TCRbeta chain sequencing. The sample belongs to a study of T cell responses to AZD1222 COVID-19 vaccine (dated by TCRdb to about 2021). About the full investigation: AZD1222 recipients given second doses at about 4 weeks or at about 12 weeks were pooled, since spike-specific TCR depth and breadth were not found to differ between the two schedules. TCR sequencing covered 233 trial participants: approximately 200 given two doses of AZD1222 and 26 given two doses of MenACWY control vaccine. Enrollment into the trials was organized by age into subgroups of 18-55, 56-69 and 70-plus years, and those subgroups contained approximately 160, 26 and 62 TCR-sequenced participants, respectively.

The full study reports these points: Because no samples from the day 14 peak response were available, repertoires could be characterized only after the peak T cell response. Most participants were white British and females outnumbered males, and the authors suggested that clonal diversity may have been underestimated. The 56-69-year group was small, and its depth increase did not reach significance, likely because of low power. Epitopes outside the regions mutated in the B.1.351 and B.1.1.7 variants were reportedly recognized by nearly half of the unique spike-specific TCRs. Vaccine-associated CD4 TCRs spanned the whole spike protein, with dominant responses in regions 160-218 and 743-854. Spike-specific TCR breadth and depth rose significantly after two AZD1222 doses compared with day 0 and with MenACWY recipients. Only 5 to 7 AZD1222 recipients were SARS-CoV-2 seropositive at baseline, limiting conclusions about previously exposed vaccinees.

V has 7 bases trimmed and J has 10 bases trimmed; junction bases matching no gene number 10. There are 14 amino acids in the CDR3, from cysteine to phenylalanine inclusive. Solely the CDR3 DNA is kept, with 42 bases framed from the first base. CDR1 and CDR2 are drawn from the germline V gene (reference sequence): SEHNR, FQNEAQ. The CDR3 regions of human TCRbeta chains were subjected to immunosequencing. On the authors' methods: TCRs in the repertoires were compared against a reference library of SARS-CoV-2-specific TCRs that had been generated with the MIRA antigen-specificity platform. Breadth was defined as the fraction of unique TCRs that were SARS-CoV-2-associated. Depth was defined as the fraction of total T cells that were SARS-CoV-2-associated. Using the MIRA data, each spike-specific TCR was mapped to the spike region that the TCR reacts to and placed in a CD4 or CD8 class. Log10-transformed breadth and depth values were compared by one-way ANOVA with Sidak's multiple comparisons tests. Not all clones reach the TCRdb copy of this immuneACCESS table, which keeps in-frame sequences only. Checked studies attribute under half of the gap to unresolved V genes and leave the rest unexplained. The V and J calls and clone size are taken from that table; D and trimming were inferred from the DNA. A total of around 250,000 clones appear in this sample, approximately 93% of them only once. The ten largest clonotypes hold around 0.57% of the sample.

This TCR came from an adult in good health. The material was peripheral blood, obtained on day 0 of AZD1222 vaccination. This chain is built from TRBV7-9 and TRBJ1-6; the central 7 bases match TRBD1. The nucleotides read TGTGCCAGCACCTCAGGGGGTAAAGGATCACCCCTCCACTTT. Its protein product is CASTSGGKGSPLHF.